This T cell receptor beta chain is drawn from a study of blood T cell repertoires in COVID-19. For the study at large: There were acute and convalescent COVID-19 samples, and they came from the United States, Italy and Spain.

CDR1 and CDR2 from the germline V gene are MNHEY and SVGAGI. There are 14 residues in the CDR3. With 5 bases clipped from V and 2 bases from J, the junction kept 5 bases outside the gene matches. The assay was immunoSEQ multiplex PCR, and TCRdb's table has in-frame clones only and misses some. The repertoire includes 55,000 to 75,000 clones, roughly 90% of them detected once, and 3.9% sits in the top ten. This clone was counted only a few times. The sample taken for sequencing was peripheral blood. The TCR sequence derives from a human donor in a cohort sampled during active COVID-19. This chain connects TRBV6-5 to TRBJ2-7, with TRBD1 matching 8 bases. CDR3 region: CASSPHRGTYEQYF. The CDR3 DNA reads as TGTGCCAGCAGTCCCCACAGGGGGACCTACGAGCAGTACTTC.